The clone carrying this TCR beta chain appeared many times. Its specificity is unknown. TCR beta libraries were made by quantitative 5'-RACE with molecular barcodes. In TCRdb, the 5' RACE reads were re-called with MiXCR into one record per CDR3 protein. Of about 510,000 distinct CDR3 sequences in the sample, roughly 5.2% were seen once. The data belong to a study of CD8 T cells in ankylosing spondylitis. Study findings and constraints: Previous work reported some of these motif variants in the synovial fluid and blood of reactive arthritis. A TCR beta motif of seven or eight highly homologous variants appeared characteristic of ankylosing spondylitis blood. Within matched ankylosing spondylitis synovial fluid, disease-linked clones were reportedly significantly enriched.

Trimming at V came to 4 bases and at J to 3 bases, leaving 8 bases not matched to a gene. The germline gives CDR1 LGHNA, CDR2 YNFKEQ. CDR3 length: 16 amino acids. Source material: blood, either unsorted or a sorted T cell fraction (not recorded which). This chain links TRBV4-2 with TRBJ2-1, with 8 bases matching TRBD2. The source of this sequence is a male donor with ankylosing spondylitis. CDR3 in amino acids: CASSPLGLESYNEQFF. The CDR3 DNA is TGTGCCAGCAGCCCGCTGGGACTAGAGAGCTACAATGAGCAGTTCTTC.